What follows are 5 T cell receptor beta chains derived from one specimen sequenced in a study of blood T cell repertoires in COVID-19. Measured with immunoSEQ multiplex PCR; TCRdb has only the in-frame clones, and not every one. The sample consists of 150,000 to 200,000 clones, more than 75% of them appearing once. The sequencing sample was made of PBMCs or T cells enriched from blood (not recorded which). The receptors here all came from a woman between 50 and 59 years old with acute COVID-19.

The chain has TRBV18 and TRBJ1-4; 11 nucleotides match TRBD1. The CDR3 totals 14 residues. Looked up from germline, CDR1 is KGHSH and CDR2 is LQKENI. The ends lost 6 bases at V and 6 bases at J; junction bases unmatched: 3. Written as DNA, the CDR3 is TGTGCCAGCTCCCTGGGACAGGGGGATGAAAAACTGTTTTTT. Its translation: CASSLGQGDEKLFF.

The chain recombines TRBV19 with TRBJ1-1; 7 nucleotides agree with TRBD1. The CDR3 length is 14 residues. In germline, CDR1 is LNHDA, CDR2 SQIVND (reference sequence). Losses at the gene ends were 10 bases for V and 7 bases for J; bases not matched to a gene: 15. CDR3 nucleotides: TGTGCCACCTCGGAGGGACAGACTAGGGTTGAAGCTTTCTTT. Its protein is CATSEGQTRVEAFF.

The chain has TRBV6-4 and TRBJ2-1; D is perhaps TRBD1 (6 bases). The CDR3 loop spans 15 amino acids. V lost 1 base and J lost 10, with 17 bases in between. Germline V gives CDR1 MRHNA, CDR2 SNTAGT. The CDR3 loop reads CASSDLSSGGREQFF. CDR3 sequence (DNA): TGTGCCAGCAGTGACTTATCATCTGGGGGCAGGGAGCAGTTCTTC.

In its sample, this clone was seen a few times. This chain links TRBV7-2 with TRBJ2-4; tentative D call: TRBD2 (7 bases). Germline V gene data show CDR1 as SGHTA and CDR2 as FQGNSA. The V end was cut by 5 bases, the J end by 2 bases, with 22 bases between. The CDR3 covers 18 residues. The chain's CDR3 is CASSNRGGELLTKNIQYF. The CDR3 DNA reads TGTGCCAGCAGCAATAGGGGGGGGGAACTCCTAACCAAAAACATTCAGTACTTC.

The V call is TRBV19, the J call TRBJ2-3; 8 bases align to TRBD2. The CDR3 is 14 amino acids. The V gene's germline CDR1 is LNHDA and CDR2 SQIVND (reference sequence). After removal of 4 bases from V and 12 bases from J, the junction contained 12 bases not matched to a gene. The CDR3 here is CASSTGGDPRAQYF. CDR3 in DNA: TGTGCCAGTAGTACGGGGGGGGACCCCAGGGCACAGTATTTT.